A single sample gave rise to the 21 T cell receptor beta chains below, sequenced in a study of blood T cell repertoires in COVID-19. Clones were read by immunoSEQ multiplex PCR, and TCRdb kept only the in-frame ones, dropping some. The sample has around 61,000 clones, roughly 90% seen once; the top ten hold approximately 1.5%. The sample taken for sequencing was peripheral blood. These receptors were taken from a man aged 60 to 69 with acute or convalescent COVID-19.

This clone was observed a single time. This sequence joins TRBV9 and TRBJ2-5, with 7 bases lining up with TRBD2. Per germline, CDR1 SGDLS and CDR2 YYNGEE. The CDR3 contains 15 residues. The ends lost 4 bases at V and 4 bases at J; junction bases unmatched: 10. The chain's CDR3 is CASSPRGVSGETQYF. CDR3 bases: TGTGCCAGCAGCCCCCGGGGGGTCTCTGGAGAGACCCAGTACTTC.

This rearrangement joins TRBV5-6 to TRBJ1-1, with TRBD1 matching 10 bases. Germline lookup yields CDR1 SGHDT and CDR2 YYEEEE. V lost 4 bases to trimming and J lost 6 bases; unmatched junction nucleotides: 6. CDR3 length equals 14 residues. CDR3 nucleotides: TGTGCCAGCAGCAGGGACAGGGGTTTCTCTGAAGCTTTCTTT. Translated: CASSRDRGFSEAFF.

J is TRBJ2-5 and V is TRBV15; 9 bases are shared with TRBD1. CDR3 size: 16 residues. Trimming removed 8 bases from V and 2 bases from J; junction bases left unmatched: 12. CDR1 and CDR2 (germline): LNHNV, YYDKDF (reference sequence). The CDR3: CATGGQGKGVQETQYF. DNA of the CDR3: TGTGCCACCGGAGGACAGGGGAAGGGTGTACAAGAGACCCAGTACTTC.

This chain joins TRBV5-4 and TRBJ1-4; D unclear. CDR1 is SGHNT, CDR2 YYREEE, per germline (reference sequence). The CDR3 covers 13 residues. V lost 5 bases, J lost 8 bases, and 13 bases lay in between. DNA for the CDR3: TGTGCCAGCAGTGCGGGCCCTGACGAAAAACTGTTTTTT. This encodes CASSAGPDEKLFF.

This clone has just one count. This chain links TRBV27 with TRBJ1-4; tentatively, D is TRBD1 (6 bases). The CDR3 spans 17 residues. Trimming shortened V by 2 bases and J by 0 bases, and 13 bases separated the two germline ends. From germline, CDR1 is MNHEY and CDR2 SMNVEV (reference sequence). This CDR3 reads CASSLLRQDTTNEKLFF. The CDR3 bases are TGTGCCAGCAGTTTACTTCGACAGGATACAACTAATGAAAAACTGTTTTTT.

The chain links TRBV11-2 to TRBJ1-4; D remains ambiguous. With 3 bases removed from V and 8 bases from J, the gap between germline ends came to 4 bases. Germline V gene data show CDR1 as SGHAT and CDR2 as FQNNGV. This CDR3 contains 11 residues. The DNA of the CDR3 is TGTGCCAGCAGCTTCGGGGAAAAACTGTTTTTT. Residues: CASSFGEKLFF.

The chain employs TRBV6-6 and TRBJ1-5; D is ambiguous. CDR1 is MNHNY, CDR2 SVGAGI, per germline (reference sequence). The length of the CDR3 is 13 residues. V lost 6 bases to trimming and J lost 3 bases, with 9 bases between them. The CDR3 is CASRAVYNQPQHF. CDR3 bases: TGTGCCAGCAGGGCAGTATACAATCAGCCCCAGCATTTT.

The rearrangement uses TRBV6-5 and TRBJ1-2; D might be TRBD1 (6 bases). The CDR3 runs to 14 residues. Trimming cost V 10 bases and J 4 bases, with 19 bases left between them. Germline values: CDR1 MNHEY, CDR2 SVGAGI. The CDR3 nucleotides are TGTGCCACCCAACAGGGAAGCGTAAGCTATGGCTACACCTTC. It codes for CATQQGSVSYGYTF.

The rearrangement uses TRBV6-1 and TRBJ2-7; TRBD1 might be the D (6 bases). Trimming left V 3 bases short and J 0 bases short, with 15 bases between. The CDR3 covers 16 residues. CDR1 and CDR2 (germline): MNHNS, SASEGT. Written as DNA, the CDR3 is TGTGCCAGCAGTGAGGGACAAACCTTGAGCTCCTACGAGCAGTACTTC. Residues: CASSEGQTLSSYEQYF.

This clone was observed a single time. DNA for the CDR3: TGTGCCAGCAGCGCCGGTTTGGTAGCAGATGAGCAGTTCTTC. Translated: CASSAGLVADEQFF. This chain connects TRBV7-9 to TRBJ2-1; D unresolved. The CDR3 covers 14 residues. CDR1 is SEHNR and CDR2 is FQNEAQ in the germline V gene (reference sequence). V lost 5 bases and J 8 bases, leaving 16 bases between the germline ends.

The V call is TRBV6-7, the J call TRBJ1-5; D remains ambiguous. TRBV6-7 is assigned to the ORF class and has an uncertain function. Deletions cut 0 bases from V and 7 bases from J, with 7 bases between. The CDR3 is 13 amino acids. CDR3 coding DNA: TGTGCCAGCAGTTACTCGTCCCTCCAGCCCCAGCATTTT. Translating gives CASSYSSLQPQHF.

In its sample, this clone was seen once. The gene calls are TRBV2 and TRBJ2-2; 9 bases agree with TRBD1. CDR3 length: 14 residues. Unmatched junction bases numbered 3, after V lost 6 bases and J lost 4 bases. CDR1 and CDR2 from the germline V gene are SNHLY and FYNNEI. The CDR3 loop reads CASRGQGSTGELFF. The DNA for the CDR3 is TGTGCCAGCAGGGGACAGGGAAGCACCGGGGAGCTGTTTTTT.

The CDR3 sequence is CASSMVLRETQYF. CDR3 in DNA: TGTGCCAGTAGTATGGTACTCAGGGAGACCCAGTACTTC. V and J are TRBV19 and TRBJ2-5, with no clear D. Trimming took off 3 bases at V and 5 bases at J, with 10 bases between the two ends. The CDR3 is made up of 13 amino acids. Germline V gene sequence: CDR1 LNHDA, CDR2 SQIVND (reference sequence).

This clone was counted a single time. The genes are TRBV6-5 and TRBJ1-5; TRBD1 matches 9 bases. The CDR3 is 14 amino acids. The ends lost 5 bases at V and 6 bases at J; junction bases unmatched: 5. The germline V gene has CDR1 MNHEY and CDR2 SVGAGI. The CDR3 DNA reads as TGTGCCAGCAGTAGGACAGGGGACCGTCAGCCCCAGCATTTT. This codes for CASSRTGDRQPQHF.

This sequence joins TRBV12-3 or TRBV12-4 and TRBJ1-2; no clear D. The CDR3 has 13 amino acids. Trimming removed 11 bases from V and 2 bases from J, with 15 bases in between. The CDR3 protein is CASRPGGNYGYTF. For the CDR3, the DNA is TGTGCCTCCCGACCGGGAGGGAACTATGGCTACACCTTC.

This chain uses TRBV12-3 or TRBV12-4 with TRBJ1-3, with unresolved D. V was clipped by 7 bases and J by 6 bases, with 7 bases between them. This CDR3 is built from 11 residues. The CDR3 is CASKAANTIYF. The CDR3 bases are TGTGCCAGCAAAGCGGCAAACACCATATATTTT.

This clone came up a few times. This chain uses TRBV5-1 with TRBJ2-5; 9 nucleotides agree with TRBD1. The CDR3 extends over 16 amino acids. Germline CDR1 is SGHRS and CDR2 is YFSETQ. The junction had 6 bases not matched to a gene; V was cut back by 0 bases and J by 3 bases. This CDR3 is CASSLAEGQGKETQYF. In DNA form, the CDR3 reads TGCGCCAGCAGCTTGGCCGAGGGACAGGGAAAAGAGACCCAGTACTTC.

The J gene is TRBJ1-2, the V gene TRBV30, with 10 bases matching TRBD1. V gave up 0 bases and J gave up 4 bases; unmatched junction bases: 5. The CDR3 has 15 residues. CDR1 and CDR2 (germline): GTSNPN, SVGIG (reference sequence). The CDR3 DNA sequence: TGTGCCTGGAGTGTATCGGACAGGGGGAGCTATGGCTACACCTTC. Translated: CAWSVSDRGSYGYTF. Full variable domain (outside the CDR3, taken from reference TRBV30 and TRBJ1-2): SQTIHQWPATLVQPVGSPLSLECTVEGTSNPNLYWYRQAAGRGLQLLFYSVGIGQISSEVPQNLSASRPQDRQFILSSKKLLLSDSGFYLCAWSVSDRGSYGYTFGSGTRLTVV.

For the CDR3, the DNA is TGTGCCAGCAGTTTAGGAAGTGCCGGGGAGCAGTTCTTC. Its translation is CASSLGSAGEQFF. V gene TRBV27 combines with J gene TRBJ2-1; D not certain. CDR3 length: 13 residues. V lost 2 bases, J lost 10 bases, and 12 bases lay in between. CDR1 and CDR2 (germline): MNHEY, SMNVEV (reference sequence).

The J gene is TRBJ2-2, the V gene TRBV29-1, with 9 bases that match TRBD1. Germline lookup yields CDR1 SQVTM and CDR2 ANQGSEA. The CDR3 has 16 residues. The V gene end was trimmed by 1 base and the J gene end by 7 bases; junction bases not matched to a gene: 10. In DNA, the CDR3 is TGCAGCGTTGAAGTTGCACAGGGGGCGGGCCACGGGGAGCTGTTTTTT. Translation gives CSVEVAQGAGHGELFF.

The gene calls are TRBV7-2 and TRBJ2-7, with TRBD2 matching 8 bases. The germline gives CDR1 SGHTA, CDR2 FQGNSA. The CDR3 runs to 14 residues. V trimming: 4 bases; J trimming: 3 bases; junction bases outside the gene matches: 5. The CDR3 loop reads CASSYPGLVYEQYF. The CDR3 DNA reads TGTGCCAGCAGCTATCCGGGACTAGTCTACGAGCAGTACTTC.